The 17 T cell receptor beta chains reported below all come from one sample, sequenced in a study of T cells in Graves' hyperthyroidism and ophthalmopathy (dated by TCRdb to about 2019). To prepare the library, multiplex PCR was applied. TCRdb shows the sequencer as Illumina HiSeq 2000. The TCR beta CDR3 regions were amplified from the RNA transcripts. For the first round of RT-PCR on the TCR CDR3, the HTBI primer set was used together with the Qiagen OneStep RT-PCR kit. TCRdb reran the public reads through fastp at Q25 and MiXCR, keeping productive beta chains. For every CDR3 protein sequence, its rows merge into one entry that carries the most common genes and DNA. This sample is represented by around 480,000 distinct CDR3 sequences; under 15% of them were singletons. The top ten clones comprise 15% to 20% of the sample. Source material: blood. The receptors derive from a young woman with Graves' hyperthyroidism.

This clonotype has only a few counts. The chain is built from TRBV9 and TRBJ2-3, with D possibly matching TRBD2 (5 bases). Trimming stripped 1 base from V and 3 bases from J, with 12 bases between. Germline-derived CDR1 and CDR2 are SGDLS and YYNGEE. This CDR3 is 15 amino acids long. For the CDR3, the DNA is TGTGCCAGCAGCGTAACTAGATCGGGGACAGATACGCAGTATTTT. It encodes CASSVTRSGTDTQYF.

The chain employs TRBV19 and TRBJ2-1, with TRBD2 identical over 10 bases. After removal of 1 base from V and 9 bases from J, the junction contained 6 bases not matched to a gene. The CDR3 is made up of 15 amino acids. CDR1 and CDR2 (germline): LNHDA, SQIVND (reference sequence). The CDR3 sequence: CASSIASGSRSEQFF. The CDR3, as DNA: TGTGCCAGTAGTATAGCTAGCGGGAGTCGCTCTGAGCAGTTCTTC.

Many counts were recorded for this clonotype. This rearrangement joins TRBV14 to TRBJ2-2; tentatively, D is TRBD2 (6 bases). V was shortened by 3 bases and J by 0 bases, with 23 bases between the two germline ends. The CDR3 is 20 amino acids. Per germline, CDR1 SGHDN and CDR2 FVKESK. CDR3 protein: CASSHRVAGRRVSNTGELFF. The CDR3 nucleotides are TGTGCCAGCAGCCATCGTGTCGCCGGGCGGAGGGTATCGAACACCGGGGAGCTGTTTTTT.

This clonotype was seen only a few times. Being one base from a much bigger clone, this may be a read error. The V and J genes are TRBV7-6 and TRBJ2-1; D is ambiguous. The CDR3 contains 13 residues. Germline V gene sequence: CDR1 SGHVS, CDR2 FNYEAQ. Trimming removed 0 bases at V and 6 bases at J, with 6 bases between. CDR3 sequence (DNA): TGTGCCAGCAGCTTAGCTATTTGCAATGAGCAGTTCTTC. Translated, it gives CASSLAICNEQFF.

This clonotype was observed a few times. A much larger clone lies a single base off, so this may be a read error. Because the CDR3 is missing its conserved closing phenylalanine or tryptophan, this is likely a read error. The chain couples TRBV12-3 or TRBV12-4 to TRBJ2-5; 12 nucleotides line up with TRBD1. The length of the CDR3 is 15 residues. With V trimmed by 5 bases and J by 5 bases, 6 bases remained unmatched. The DNA for the CDR3 is TGTGCCAGCAGTAGGGACAGGGGGCCGGTGGAGACCCAGTACCTC. Translated: CASSRDRGPVETQYL.

This clonotype occurred many times. The J gene is TRBJ2-7, the V gene TRBV30; 12 bases map to TRBD2. Trimming cost V 2 bases and J 3 bases; bases outside gene matches: 11. Germline CDR1 and CDR2: GTSNPN and SVGIG (reference sequence). This CDR3 spans 17 amino acids. CDR3 in amino acids: CAWSLGRTSGMDYEQYF. The CDR3 DNA follows: TGTGCCTGGAGTTTAGGAAGGACTAGCGGGATGGACTACGAGCAGTACTTC.

In its sample, this clonotype was seen a few times. The chain uses TRBV5-4 and TRBJ2-7, with 7 bases identical to TRBD1. The junction had 5 bases not matched to a gene; V was cut back by 2 bases and J by 3 bases. This CDR3 spans 14 amino acids. Germline CDR1 is SGHNT and CDR2 is YYREEE (reference sequence). DNA of the CDR3: TGTGCCAGCAGCTTCGAGGGACAGCTCTACGAGCAGTACGTC. It codes for CASSFEGQLYEQYV.

This clonotype was seen many times. The rearrangement uses TRBV6-1 and TRBJ1-5, with 7 bases fitting TRBD1. The CDR3 consists of 15 residues. Germline V gene lookup returns CDR1 MNHNS and CDR2 SASEGT. V gave up 10 bases and J gave up 4 bases; unmatched junction bases: 13. The CDR3 DNA sequence: TGTGCCACAGACAGGGATACCTTGTTGAATCAGCCCCAGCATTTT. Its translation is CATDRDTLLNQPQHF.

With regard to this clonotype: A read error may be the cause here, since a much bigger clone is one base away. J is TRBJ2-2 and V is TRBV7-3; the match to TRBD2 covers 8 bases. V was pared by 5 bases and J by 4 bases, with 6 bases of the junction left unmatched. This CDR3 is built from 15 residues. Germline CDR1 is SGHTA and CDR2 is FQGTGA. For the CDR3, the DNA is TGTGCCAGCAGCCACGTCGGGGGGGGCACCGGGGAGCTGTTTTTT. Translation: CASSHVGGGTGELFF.

Comments on this clonotype: One end of the junction fails to match germline, which may point to a read error. This rearrangement joins TRBV27 to TRBJ2-2; weak D call: TRBD2 (5 bases). Germline CDR1 is MNHEY and CDR2 is SMNVEV (reference sequence). This CDR3 has 13 residues. CDR3 sequence (DNA): TGTGCCAGCAGTCACCGGAACACCGGGGAGCTGTTTTTC. It is translated as CASSHRNTGELFF.

Many counts were recorded for this clonotype. The CDR3 sequence: CASSLVRPRTYNEQFF. CDR3 nucleotides: TGTGCCAGCAGCTTAGTGCGGCCAAGGACCTACAATGAGCAGTTCTTC. J is TRBJ2-1 and V is TRBV7-9; unclear D gene. Germline CDR1 and CDR2: SEHNR and FQNEAQ (reference sequence). V lost 1 base and J 2 bases, leaving 12 bases between the germline ends. CDR3 size: 16 residues.

This clonotype appeared a few times. This chain connects TRBV14 to TRBJ2-5; perhaps TRBD1 as D (6 bases). CDR3 length: 16 amino acids. CDR1 SGHDN and CDR2 FVKESK come from the germline V gene. Between the trimmed V and J ends, which lost 0 bases and 1 base, there was a span of 12 bases. CDR3 sequence reads: CASSQDNRAVQETQYF. CDR3 DNA: TGTGCCAGCAGCCAAGACAACAGGGCAGTCCAAGAGACCCAGTACTTC.

This clonotype was counted ten times or more. The V call is TRBV30, the J call TRBJ2-1; TRBD2 is a possible D gene (5 bases). The germline gives CDR1 GTSNPN, CDR2 SVGIG (reference sequence). The CDR3 extends over 13 amino acids. Between the trimmed V and J ends, which lost 3 bases and 7 bases, there was a span of 13 bases. For the CDR3, the DNA is TGTGCCTGGAGAACGGGAACTTGGAATGAGCAGTTCTTC. The encoded protein is CAWRTGTWNEQFF.

This clonotype was counted a few times. The chain couples TRBV20-1 to TRBJ1-5; D not resolved. Looked up from germline, CDR1 is DFQATT and CDR2 is SNEGSKA (reference sequence). V was trimmed by 2 bases and J by 3 bases, leaving 8 bases between them. The CDR3 sequence is 13 residues long. As DNA, the CDR3 is TGCAGTGCTAGACAACTGTTCAATCAGCCCCAGCATTTT. It codes for CSARQLFNQPQHF.

The genes are TRBV19 and TRBJ1-5; a weak D match, TRBD1 (5 bases). Germline assignment: CDR1 LNHDA and CDR2 SQIVND (reference sequence). The CDR3 totals 13 residues. With 5 bases removed from V and 8 bases from J, the gap between germline ends came to 13 bases. The CDR3 loop is CASSALPTEPQHF. CDR3 DNA sequence: TGTGCCAGTAGTGCCCTGCCGACAGAGCCCCAGCATTTT. The whole variable domain, filled in from reference TRBV19 and TRBJ1-5, reads DGGITQSPKYLFRKEGQNVTLSCEQNLNHDAMYWYRQDPGQGLRLIYYSQIVNDFQKGDIAEGYSVSREKKESFPLTVTSAQKNPTAFYLCASSALPTEPQHFGDGTRLSIL.

This clonotype was seen ten or more times. The V and J genes are TRBV12-3 or TRBV12-4 and TRBJ2-1; a weak D match, TRBD2 (7 bases). The CDR3 spans 15 residues. V dropped 2 bases and J dropped 7 bases, with 15 bases sitting between them. The CDR3 region is CASSLFRGAKNEQFF. CDR3 DNA sequence: TGTGCCAGCAGTTTATTCCGGGGGGCGAAAAATGAGCAGTTCTTC.

This clonotype has a count of ten or more. V gene TRBV2 combines with J gene TRBJ1-2; D might be TRBD1 (5 bases). Deletions cut 5 bases from V and 8 bases from J, with 15 bases between. This CDR3 comprises 13 residues. The germline V gene has CDR1 SNHLY and CDR2 FYNNEI. CDR3 nucleotide sequence: TGTGCCAGCAGTAGGTCAGCGGGGGAGGGCTACACCTTC. Translated, it gives CASSRSAGEGYTF.